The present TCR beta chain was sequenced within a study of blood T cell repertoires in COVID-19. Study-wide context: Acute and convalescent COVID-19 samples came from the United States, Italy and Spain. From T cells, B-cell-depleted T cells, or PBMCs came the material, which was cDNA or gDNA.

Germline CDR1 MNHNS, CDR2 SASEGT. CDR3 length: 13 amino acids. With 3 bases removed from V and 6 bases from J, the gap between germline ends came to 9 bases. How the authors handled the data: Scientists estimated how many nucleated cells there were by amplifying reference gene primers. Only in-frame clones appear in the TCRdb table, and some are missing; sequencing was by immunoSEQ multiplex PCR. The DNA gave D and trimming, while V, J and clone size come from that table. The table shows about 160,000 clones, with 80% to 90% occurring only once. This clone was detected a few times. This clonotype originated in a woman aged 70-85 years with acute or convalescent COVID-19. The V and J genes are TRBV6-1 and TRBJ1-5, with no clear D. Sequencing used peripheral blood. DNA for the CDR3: TGTGCCAGCAGTGAGACGGGGTCTCAGCCCCAGCATTTT. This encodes CASSETGSQPQHF.